This TCR beta chain was found in a study of blood T cells in healthy people across ages (dated by TCRdb to about 2015). The study in broad terms: In model experiments, template switching captured about one uniquely barcoded TCR beta cDNA molecule for every two T cells. To track age-related changes in TCR beta repertoire diversity, the study relied on deep sequencing normalized with unique cDNA molecular identifiers. The donors were divided into four age groups: young (average approximately 16 years), middle-aged (approximately 39), aged (about 56) and long-lived (nearly 85). To avoid experimental bias, donors of different ages were distributed randomly across sequencing lanes. Using the same blood draw, the study looked at two additional independent replicas of 1 million unique cDNA reads for two donors, one aged 18 to 30 and the other aged 80 or older. The study at large found these results: Observed TCR beta diversity per million T cells fell roughly linearly with age, and a significant reduction was already apparent by age roughly 40. Compared with the aged group, the long-lived group had more naive CD4+ T cells, fewer expanded clones and increased TCR diversity, a pattern suggesting age selection. Estimates of total diversity from one million sequenced T cells were regarded as lower bounds and underestimates. There was a strong correlation between observed TCR beta diversity and the percentage of naive T cells measured by flow cytometry. The CMV infection status of donors was not known, potentially confounding age-related changes in expanded clonotypes. Since profiling was done on bulk unsorted PBMCs, naive and antigen-experienced compartments could not be conclusively compared.

This clonotype was detected only a few times. Its antigen remains undetermined. No base quality values were provided; no much bigger clone lies one nucleotide off. The 39 donors, aged roughly 6 to 90 years, were systemically healthy Caucasian individuals from Russia. Around 9.7 milliliters of peripheral blood were collected from each donor into EDTA-treated Vacutainer tubes. Ficoll-Paque density-gradient centrifugation was used to isolate PBMCs, with at least 7 million per sample. Total RNA was extracted from PBMCs with Trizol reagent, with at least 6 micrograms obtained per sample. The percentages of naive CD45RAhigh/CD27high T cells were determined by flow cytometry on a PBMC aliquot from every donor. The library was generated by 5' RACE. TCRdb lists the instrument as Illumina HiSeq 2500. A second PCR of roughly 7 to 11 cycles was performed with a sample-barcoded 5' primer and a J-beta primer mix. A template-switch 5' adaptor carrying 12 random nucleotides introduced a unique molecular identifier onto each TCR beta cDNA molecule. Each sample yielded at least 2.5 million CDR3-containing paired-end reads. All of the RNA was converted into first-strand cDNA using the Mint cDNA synthesis kit, with a TRBC-specific oligonucleotide serving as the primer. After uracil-DNA glycosylase treatment, a first 18-cycle PCR used universal primers M1SS and BC2_uni_R on all cDNA. Per the original workflow: Normalization of each sample was performed by random selection of 1 million high-quality reads, each carrying a distinct molecular identifier. Reads sharing molecular identifiers were discarded rather than binned into consensus sequences. CDR3 identification, clonotype clustering and error correction used MiTCR with a Q25 quality threshold and the strictest error-elimination algorithm. Lower-bound total TCR beta diversity was estimated with a nonparametric unseen species model using Euler transformation. TCRdb took the public reads, trimmed them with fastp at Q25, ran MiXCR for clone calling and kept in-frame beta chains. Rows matching on CDR3 protein sequence are summarized as one entry with the most common DNA and genes. The V and J calls shown here were made by TCRdb, not taken from the authors' results. The sample includes about a million distinct CDR3 sequences, with roughly 50% observed a single time. The top ten clones comprise over 20% of the sample.

CDR3 length: 14 amino acids, cysteine to phenylalanine. Just CDR3 DNA is preserved here, 42 bases in frame from base 1. From a lookup of the germline V gene (reference sequence), CDR1 and CDR2 are DFQATT and SNEGSKA. Trimmed from V: 3 bases; trimmed from J: 2 bases; junction bases lacking a gene match: 5. The TCR sequence derives from a woman aged 55-75 years in good health. Material for sequencing was blood. Rearrangement joined TRBV20-1 to TRBJ2-7; the central 9 bases match TRBD1. The base sequence is TGCAGTGCTAGTCACAGGGGGCAACCCTACGAGCAGTACTTC. This codes for CSASHRGQPYEQYF.